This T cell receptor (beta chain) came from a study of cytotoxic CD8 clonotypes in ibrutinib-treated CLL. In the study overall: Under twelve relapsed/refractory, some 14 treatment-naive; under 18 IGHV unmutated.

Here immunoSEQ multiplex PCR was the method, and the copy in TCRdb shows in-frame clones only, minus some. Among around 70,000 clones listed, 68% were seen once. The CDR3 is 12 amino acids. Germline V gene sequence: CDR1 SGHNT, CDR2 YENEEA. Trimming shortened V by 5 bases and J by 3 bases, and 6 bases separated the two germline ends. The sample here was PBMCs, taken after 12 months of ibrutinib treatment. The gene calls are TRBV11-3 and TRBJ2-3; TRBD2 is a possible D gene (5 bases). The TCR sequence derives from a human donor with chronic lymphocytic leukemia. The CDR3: CASSRGTDTQYF. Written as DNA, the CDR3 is TGTGCCAGCAGCCGAGGGACAGATACGCAGTATTTT.